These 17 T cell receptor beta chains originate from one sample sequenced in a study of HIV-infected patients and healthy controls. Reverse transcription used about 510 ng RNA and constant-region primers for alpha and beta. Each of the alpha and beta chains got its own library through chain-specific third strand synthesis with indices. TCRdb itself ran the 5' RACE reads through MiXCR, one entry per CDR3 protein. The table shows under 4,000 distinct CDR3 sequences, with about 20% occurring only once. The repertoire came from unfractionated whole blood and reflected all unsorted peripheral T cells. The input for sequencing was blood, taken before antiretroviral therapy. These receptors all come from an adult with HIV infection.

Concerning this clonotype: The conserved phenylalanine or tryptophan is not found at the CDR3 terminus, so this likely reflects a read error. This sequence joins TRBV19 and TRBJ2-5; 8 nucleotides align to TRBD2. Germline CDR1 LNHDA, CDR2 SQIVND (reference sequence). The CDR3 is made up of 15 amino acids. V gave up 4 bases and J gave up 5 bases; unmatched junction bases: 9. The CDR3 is CASSKAGEAFETQYL. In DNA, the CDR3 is TGTGCCAGTAGTAAAGCGGGGGAGGCCTTTGAGACCCAGTACTTA.

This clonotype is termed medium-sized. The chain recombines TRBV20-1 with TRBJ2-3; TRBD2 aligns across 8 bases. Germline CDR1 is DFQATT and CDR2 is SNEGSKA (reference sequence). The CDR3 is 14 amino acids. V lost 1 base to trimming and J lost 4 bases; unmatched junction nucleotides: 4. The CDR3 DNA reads TGCAGTGCTAGAGCCCTAGCGGGCCCAGATACGCAGTATTTT. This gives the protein CSARALAGPDTQYF.

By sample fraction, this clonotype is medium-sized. CDR3 in DNA: TGCGCCAGCAGTGGGACGGCGTCCTACGAGCAGTACTTC. It encodes CASSGTASYEQYF. The chain combines TRBV10-2 with TRBJ2-7, with D unclear. Germline assignment: CDR1 WSHSY and CDR2 SAAADI. V gave up 4 bases and J gave up 1 base, with 8 bases separating them. The CDR3 spans 13 residues.

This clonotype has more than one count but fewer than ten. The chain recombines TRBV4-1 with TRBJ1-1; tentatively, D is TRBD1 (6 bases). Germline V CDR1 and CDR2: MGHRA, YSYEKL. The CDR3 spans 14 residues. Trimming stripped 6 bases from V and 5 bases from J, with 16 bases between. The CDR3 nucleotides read TGCGCCAGCAGGCCCAATGGGGGGCTGACTGAAGCTTTCTTT. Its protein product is CASRPNGGLTEAFF.

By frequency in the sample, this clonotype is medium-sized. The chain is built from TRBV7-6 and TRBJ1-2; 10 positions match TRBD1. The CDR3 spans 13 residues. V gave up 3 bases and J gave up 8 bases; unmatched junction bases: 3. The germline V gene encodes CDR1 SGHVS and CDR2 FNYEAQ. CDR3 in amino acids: CASSFGQGGGYTF. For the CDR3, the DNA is TGTGCCAGCAGCTTTGGACAGGGGGGCGGCTACACCTTC.

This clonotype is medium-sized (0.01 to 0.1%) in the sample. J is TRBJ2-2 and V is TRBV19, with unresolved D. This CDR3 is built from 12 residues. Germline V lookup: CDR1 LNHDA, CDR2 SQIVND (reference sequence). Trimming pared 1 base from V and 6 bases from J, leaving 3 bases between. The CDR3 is CASSIGSGELFF. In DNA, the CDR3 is TGTGCCAGTAGTATAGGTTCCGGGGAGCTGTTTTTT.

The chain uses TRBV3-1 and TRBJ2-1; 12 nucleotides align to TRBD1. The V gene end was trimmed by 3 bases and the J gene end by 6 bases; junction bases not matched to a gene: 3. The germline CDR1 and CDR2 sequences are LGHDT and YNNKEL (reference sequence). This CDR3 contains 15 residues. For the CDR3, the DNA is TGTGCCAGCAGCCAGCGGGGACAGGGGGCCAATGAGCAGTTCTTC. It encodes CASSQRGQGANEQFF.

The CDR3 is CASSSPGTSGNTIYF. Here the CDR3 DNA reads TGTGCCAGCAGTTCCCCCGGGACATCTGGAAACACCATATATTTT. This chain uses TRBV12-3 or TRBV12-4 with TRBJ1-3, with D perhaps TRBD1 (6 bases). The CDR3 length is 15 residues. The V and J ends lost 4 bases and 1 base respectively, with 11 bases between them.

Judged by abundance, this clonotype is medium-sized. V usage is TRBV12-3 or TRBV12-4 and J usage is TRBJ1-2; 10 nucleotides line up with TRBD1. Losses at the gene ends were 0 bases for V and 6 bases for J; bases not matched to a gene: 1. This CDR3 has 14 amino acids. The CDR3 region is CASSLAGTGDGYTF. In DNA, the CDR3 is TGTGCCAGCAGTTTAGCGGGGACAGGGGATGGCTACACCTTC.

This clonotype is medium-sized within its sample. CDR3 amino acids: CASSQGQGNEKLFF. The CDR3 DNA reads as TGCGCCAGCAGCCAAGGGCAGGGGAATGAAAAACTGTTTTTT. The V gene is TRBV4-1, the J gene TRBJ1-4, with D tentatively TRBD1 (6 bases). The CDR3 totals 14 residues. V shed 1 base and J shed 5 bases, with 8 bases lying between them. Germline lookup yields CDR1 MGHRA and CDR2 YSYEKL.

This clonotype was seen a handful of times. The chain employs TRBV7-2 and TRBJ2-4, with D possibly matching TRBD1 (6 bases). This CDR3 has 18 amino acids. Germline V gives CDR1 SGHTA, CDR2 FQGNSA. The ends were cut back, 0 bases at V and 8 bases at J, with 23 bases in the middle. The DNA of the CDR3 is TGTGCCAGCAGCTTAGCGAACGGCAGGGGCGGTTTTCGGGACATTCAGTACTTC. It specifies CASSLANGRGGFRDIQYF.

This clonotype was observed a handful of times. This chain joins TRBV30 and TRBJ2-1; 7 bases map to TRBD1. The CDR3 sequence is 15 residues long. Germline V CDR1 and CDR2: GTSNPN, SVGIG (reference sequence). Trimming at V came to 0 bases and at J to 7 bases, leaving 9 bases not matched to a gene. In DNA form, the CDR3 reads TGTGCCTGGAGTGTCTTAGGGCAGGGGGTGAATGAGCAGTTCTTC. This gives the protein CAWSVLGQGVNEQFF.

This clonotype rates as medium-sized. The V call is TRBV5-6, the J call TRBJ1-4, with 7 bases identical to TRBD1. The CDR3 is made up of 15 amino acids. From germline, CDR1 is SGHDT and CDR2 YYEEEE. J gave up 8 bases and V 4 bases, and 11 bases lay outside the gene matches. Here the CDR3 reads CASSGYGQAGEKLFF. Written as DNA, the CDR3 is TGTGCCAGCAGCGGATATGGACAGGCGGGGGAAAAACTGTTTTTT.

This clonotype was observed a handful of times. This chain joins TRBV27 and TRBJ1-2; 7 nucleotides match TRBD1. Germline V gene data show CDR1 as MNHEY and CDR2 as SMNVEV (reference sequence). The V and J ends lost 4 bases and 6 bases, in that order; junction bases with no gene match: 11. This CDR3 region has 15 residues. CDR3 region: CASSSPGDSQHGYTF. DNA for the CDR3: TGTGCCAGCAGTTCCCCGGGGGACAGCCAACATGGCTACACCTTC.

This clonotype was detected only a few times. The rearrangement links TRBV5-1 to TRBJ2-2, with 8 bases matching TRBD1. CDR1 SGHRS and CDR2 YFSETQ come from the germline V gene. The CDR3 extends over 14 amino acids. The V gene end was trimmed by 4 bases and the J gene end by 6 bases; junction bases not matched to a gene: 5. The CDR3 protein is CASSGQGEAGELFF. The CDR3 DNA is TGCGCCAGCAGCGGACAGGGTGAGGCCGGGGAGCTGTTTTTT.

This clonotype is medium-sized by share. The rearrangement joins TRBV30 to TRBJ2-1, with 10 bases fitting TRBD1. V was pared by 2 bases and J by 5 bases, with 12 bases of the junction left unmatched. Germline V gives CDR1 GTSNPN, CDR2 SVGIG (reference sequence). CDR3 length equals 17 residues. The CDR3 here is CAWSSWRGQGRNNEQFF. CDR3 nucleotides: TGTGCCTGGAGTTCATGGCGGGGACAGGGGAGAAACAATGAGCAGTTCTTC.

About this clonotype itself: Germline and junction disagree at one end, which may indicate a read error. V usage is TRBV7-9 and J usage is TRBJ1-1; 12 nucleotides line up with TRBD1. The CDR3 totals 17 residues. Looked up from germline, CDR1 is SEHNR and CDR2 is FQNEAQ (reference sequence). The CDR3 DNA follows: TGTGACAGCAGCCCGGGACAGGGGGCTGGATGGGGCACTGAAGCTTTCTTT. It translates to CDSSPGQGAGWGTEAFF.